This entry concerns a single TCR beta chain. As yet, its antigen is unknown. These data are taken from a study of T cell responses to AZD1222 COVID-19 vaccine. Study outcomes and limitations: All repertoire sampling was performed exclusively after the peak T cell response. As reported, nearly half of all spike-specific TCRs target variant regions that are unmutated. Donors, mostly white British, included more females; clonal diversity was possibly underestimated.

V lost 5 bases and J lost 5, with 6 bases in between. The CDR3 consists of 11 residues. Repertoires were generated with immunoSEQ multiplex PCR, while TCRdb's copy carries only in-frame clones and drops some. The table records 140,000 to 150,000 clones, roughly four fifths of them present only once. The source was peripheral blood, collected on day 0 of MenACWY control vaccination. This receptor was obtained from an adult in good health. V is TRBV12-3 or TRBV12-4 and J is TRBJ1-2; TRBD1 is a possible D gene (6 bases). The CDR3 reads CASSTGYGYTF. DNA for the CDR3: TGTGCCAGCAGTACAGGGTATGGCTACACCTTC.